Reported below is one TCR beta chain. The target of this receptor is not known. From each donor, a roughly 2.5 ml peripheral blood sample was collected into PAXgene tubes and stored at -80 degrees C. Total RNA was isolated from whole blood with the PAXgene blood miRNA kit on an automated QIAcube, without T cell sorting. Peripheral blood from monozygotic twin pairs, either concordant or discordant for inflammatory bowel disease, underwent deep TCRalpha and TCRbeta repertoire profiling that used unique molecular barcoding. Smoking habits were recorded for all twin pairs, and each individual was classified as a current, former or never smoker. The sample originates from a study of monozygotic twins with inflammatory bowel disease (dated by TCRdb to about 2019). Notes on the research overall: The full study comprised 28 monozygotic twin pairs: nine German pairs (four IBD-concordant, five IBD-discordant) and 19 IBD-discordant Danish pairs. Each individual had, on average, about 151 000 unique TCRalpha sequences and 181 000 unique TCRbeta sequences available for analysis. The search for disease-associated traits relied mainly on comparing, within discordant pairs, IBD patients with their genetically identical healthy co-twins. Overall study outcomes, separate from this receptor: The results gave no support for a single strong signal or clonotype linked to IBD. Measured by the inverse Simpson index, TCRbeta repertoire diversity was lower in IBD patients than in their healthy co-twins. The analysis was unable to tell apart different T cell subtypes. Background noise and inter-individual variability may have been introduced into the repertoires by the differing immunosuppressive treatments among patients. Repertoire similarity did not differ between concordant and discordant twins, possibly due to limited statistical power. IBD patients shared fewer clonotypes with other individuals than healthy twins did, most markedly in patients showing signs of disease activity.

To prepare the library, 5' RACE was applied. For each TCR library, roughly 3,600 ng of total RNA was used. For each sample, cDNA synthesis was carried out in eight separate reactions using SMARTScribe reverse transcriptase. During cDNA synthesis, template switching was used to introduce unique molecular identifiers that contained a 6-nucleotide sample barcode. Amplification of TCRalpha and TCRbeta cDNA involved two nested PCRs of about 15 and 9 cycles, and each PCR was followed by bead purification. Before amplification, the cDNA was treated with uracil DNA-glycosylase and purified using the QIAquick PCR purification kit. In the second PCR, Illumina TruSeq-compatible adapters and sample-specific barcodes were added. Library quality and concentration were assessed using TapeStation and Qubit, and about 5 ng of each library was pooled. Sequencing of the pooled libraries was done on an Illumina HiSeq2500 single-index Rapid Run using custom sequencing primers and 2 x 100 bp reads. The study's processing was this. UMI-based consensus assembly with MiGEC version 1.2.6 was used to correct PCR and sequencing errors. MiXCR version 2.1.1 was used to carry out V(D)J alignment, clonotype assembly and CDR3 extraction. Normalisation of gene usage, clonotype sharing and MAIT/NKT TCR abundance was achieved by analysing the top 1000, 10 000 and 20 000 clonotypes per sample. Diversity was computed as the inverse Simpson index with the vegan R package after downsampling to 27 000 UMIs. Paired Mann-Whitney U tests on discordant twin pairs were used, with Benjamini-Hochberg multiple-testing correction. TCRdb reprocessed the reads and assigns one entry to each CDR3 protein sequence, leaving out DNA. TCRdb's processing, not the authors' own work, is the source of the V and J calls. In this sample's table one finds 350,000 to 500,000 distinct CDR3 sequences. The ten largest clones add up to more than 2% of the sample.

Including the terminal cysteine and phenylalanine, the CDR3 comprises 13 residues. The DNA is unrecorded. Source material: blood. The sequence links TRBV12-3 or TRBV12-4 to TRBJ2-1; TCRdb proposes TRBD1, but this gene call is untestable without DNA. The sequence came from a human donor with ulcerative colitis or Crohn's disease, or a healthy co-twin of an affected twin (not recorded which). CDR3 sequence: CASSSGPGNEQFF.